The 25 T cell receptor beta chains reported below all come from one sample, sequenced in a study of blood T cell repertoires in COVID-19. TCRdb's table, derived via immunoSEQ multiplex PCR, lists solely in-frame clones and lacks some. The sample includes fewer than 250,000 clones, 84% seen only once; the top ten take roughly 3.2%. Source material: PBMCs or T cells enriched from blood (not recorded which). These receptors all stem from a young woman who had been exposed to COVID-19.

The V gene is TRBV12-5, the J gene TRBJ1-1; a possible D gene is TRBD1 (6 bases). Trimming removed 2 bases at V and 4 bases at J, with 8 bases between. The CDR3 has 13 residues. The germline V gene has CDR1 LGHNT and CDR2 FRNRAP. The CDR3 loop is CASGLSGVTEAFF. As DNA, the CDR3 is TGTGCTAGTGGTTTGTCAGGGGTCACTGAAGCTTTCTTT.

This clone showed up just a few times. The chain recombines TRBV10-3 with TRBJ1-5, with 8 bases identical to TRBD1. J was trimmed by 4 bases and V by 2 bases; bases with no gene match: 10. The V gene's germline CDR1 is ENHRY and CDR2 SYGVKD. The CDR3 is made up of 17 amino acids. CDR3 loop: CAISETLTGVGNQPQHF. CDR3 sequence (DNA): TGTGCCATCAGTGAGACACTGACAGGGGTAGGGAATCAGCCCCAGCATTTT.

The V call is TRBV4-3, the J call TRBJ1-2; TRBD1 is a possible D gene (5 bases). V lost 0 bases to trimming and J lost 5 bases, with 10 bases between them. Germline V lookup: CDR1 LGHNA, CDR2 YSLEER. The length of the CDR3 is 14 residues. The CDR3 here is CASSQDTGQYGYTF. CDR3 nucleotides: TGCGCCAGCAGCCAAGACACAGGACAATATGGCTACACCTTC.

This clone was found a few times. This rearrangement joins TRBV9 to TRBJ1-1; no clear D. V shed 0 bases and J shed 5 bases, with 8 bases lying between them. Germline loops: CDR1 SGDLS, CDR2 YYNGEE. This CDR3 has 13 residues. The CDR3 region is CASSVGSGTEAFF. CDR3 sequence (DNA): TGTGCCAGCAGCGTAGGGTCCGGGACTGAAGCTTTCTTT.

The chain employs TRBV6-2 or TRBV6-3 and TRBJ2-5; 13 bases agree with TRBD2. Germline trimming cut 0 bases from V and 3 bases from J; bases unmatched to any gene: 1. Germline CDR1 and CDR2: MNHEY and SVGEGT. This CDR3 is built from 16 residues. CDR3 in amino acids: CASSYSTSGGKETQYF. The CDR3 DNA follows: TGTGCCAGCAGTTACTCGACTAGCGGGGGGAAAGAGACCCAGTACTTC.

The genes are TRBV3-1 (or the pseudogene TRBV3-2) and TRBJ1-1; TRBD1 might be the D (5 bases). Trimming shortened V by 1 base and J by 5 bases, and 14 bases separated the two germline ends. The V gene's germline CDR1 is LGHDT and CDR2 YNNKEL (reference sequence). CDR3 length equals 15 residues. CDR3 region: CASSQVAGKGTEAFF. CDR3 DNA sequence: TGTGCCAGCAGCCAAGTGGCAGGGAAAGGGACTGAAGCTTTCTTT.

V and J are TRBV5-1 and TRBJ1-3; maybe TRBD1 (5 bases). The length of the CDR3 is 12 residues. CDR1 and CDR2 (germline): SGHRS, YFSETQ. Trimming removed 5 bases from V and 14 bases from J, with 17 bases in between. The CDR3 DNA reads TGCGCCAGCAGTGGGGCAGGCCGTTTGTTATATTTT. This translates into CASSGAGRLLYF.

The rearrangement links TRBV4-1 to TRBJ2-1; TRBD2 matches 10 bases. Germline CDR1 is MGHRA and CDR2 is YSYEKL. V dropped 6 bases and J dropped 8; count of bases not matched to a gene: 13. The CDR3 is made up of 16 amino acids. The chain's CDR3 is CASSQKAGGLSDEQFF. The CDR3 bases are TGCGCCAGCAGTCAAAAAGCGGGGGGGCTTTCGGATGAGCAGTTCTTC.

The rearrangement joins TRBV10-1 to TRBJ2-2; 7 bases fit TRBD1. V gave up 6 bases and J gave up 2 bases; unmatched junction bases: 6. Germline-derived CDR1 and CDR2 are WNHNN and SYGVQD (reference sequence). The CDR3 covers 15 residues. For the CDR3, the DNA is TGCGCCAGCAGGAGGGACAGCGATAACACCGGGGAGCTGTTTTTT. Encoded protein: CASRRDSDNTGELFF.

The chain joins TRBV30 to TRBJ1-4; 7 positions agree with TRBD1. The CDR3 runs 14 residues. J lost 8 bases, V lost 0 bases, and 6 bases had no gene match. Germline values: CDR1 GTSNPN, CDR2 SVGIG (reference sequence). CDR3 sequence reads: CAWSVDRVFEKLFF. DNA of the CDR3: TGTGCCTGGAGTGTCGACAGGGTGTTCGAAAAACTGTTTTTT.

This chain links TRBV15 with TRBJ1-6; 7 bases agree with TRBD1. The germline gives CDR1 LNHNV, CDR2 YYDKDF (reference sequence). Unmatched junction bases numbered 9, after V lost 1 base and J lost 9 bases. CDR3 length equals 16 residues. The CDR3 loop reads CATSRALQGGISPLHF. The CDR3 DNA sequence: TGTGCCACCAGCAGAGCGCTCCAGGGGGGTATTTCACCCCTCCACTTT.

This clone has just a few counts. The chain couples TRBV4-3 to TRBJ1-5; D is uncertain. The V gene's germline CDR1 is LGHNA and CDR2 YSLEER. V gave up 4 bases and J gave up 5 bases, with 9 bases separating them. This CDR3 has 13 residues. CDR3 protein: CASSLNMDQPQHF. For the CDR3, the DNA is TGCGCCAGCAGCCTAAACATGGATCAGCCCCAGCATTTT.

The rearrangement uses TRBV27 and TRBJ1-1; 7 bases map to TRBD1. The germline V gene has CDR1 MNHEY and CDR2 SMNVEV (reference sequence). The ends lost 8 bases at V and 10 bases at J; junction bases unmatched: 16. The CDR3 loop spans 14 amino acids. The CDR3 reads CASGPRGVKGAAFF. As DNA, the CDR3 is TGTGCCAGCGGGCCTAGGGGGGTTAAGGGGGCAGCTTTCTTT.

The J gene is TRBJ1-6, the V gene TRBV6-2 or TRBV6-3, with a tentative D call TRBD1 (5 bases). Germline lookup yields CDR1 MNHEY and CDR2 SVGEGT. Trimming took off 4 bases at V and 3 bases at J, with 10 bases between the two ends. There are 15 residues in the CDR3. CDR3 amino acids: CASSFTGDYNSPLHF. DNA of the CDR3: TGTGCCAGCAGTTTTACAGGCGACTATAATTCACCCCTCCACTTT.

CDR3 residues: CSASGREKAFF. CDR3 bases: TGCAGTGCTAGTGGCCGGGAGAAGGCTTTCTTT. The chain joins TRBV20-1 to TRBJ1-1; D not certain. Trimming left V 3 bases short and J 11 bases short, with 13 bases between. There are 11 residues in the CDR3. The V gene's germline CDR1 is DFQATT and CDR2 SNEGSKA (reference sequence).

The chain employs TRBV6-5 and TRBJ2-7; 7 bases fit TRBD1. J gave up 0 bases and V 5 bases, and 7 bases lay outside the gene matches. Germline lookup yields CDR1 MNHEY and CDR2 SVGAGI. The CDR3 totals 15 residues. The CDR3 protein is CASSTNRDSSYEQYF. The CDR3 DNA is TGTGCCAGCAGTACCAACCGGGACAGCTCCTACGAGCAGTACTTC.

The rearrangement joins TRBV9 to TRBJ1-3, with 7 bases matching TRBD1. The CDR3 is made up of 18 amino acids. Germline trimming cut 0 bases from V and 0 bases from J; bases unmatched to any gene: 9. In germline, CDR1 is SGDLS, CDR2 YYNGEE. The CDR3 loop reads CASSVAPGQRFSGNTIYF. The CDR3, as DNA: TGTGCCAGCAGCGTAGCCCCGGGACAGCGTTTCTCTGGAAACACCATATATTTT.

The chain carries TRBV29-1 and TRBJ1-4; D unresolved. Trimming took 4 bases from V and 7 from J, leaving 13 bases between them. Germline CDR1 and CDR2: SQVTM and ANQGSEA. The CDR3 totals 13 residues. As DNA, the CDR3 is TGCAGCGTTGGAGCAGGTTTTGGTGAAAAACTGTTTTTT. Translated: CSVGAGFGEKLFF.

The V gene is TRBV12-3 or TRBV12-4, the J gene TRBJ1-4; D is uncertain. Deletions cut 5 bases from V and 8 bases from J, with 12 bases between. The CDR3 length is 13 residues. CDR3 DNA: TGTGCCAGCAGTCCACCTCGGGGAGAAAAACTGTTTTTT. Amino acid sequence: CASSPPRGEKLFF.

The rearrangement uses TRBV6-4 and TRBJ2-1; possibly TRBD2 for D (6 bases). Between the trimmed V and J ends, which lost 2 bases and 0 bases, there was a span of 11 bases. The CDR3 consists of 16 residues. The germline V gene encodes CDR1 MRHNA and CDR2 SNTAGT. The CDR3 DNA sequence: TGTGCCAGCAGTGACGGCGGGGCAACCTCCTACAATGAGCAGTTCTTC. Its translation: CASSDGGATSYNEQFF.

This chain links TRBV6-5 with TRBJ2-1; D remains ambiguous. V lost 6 bases and J 4 bases, leaving 7 bases between the germline ends. Germline-derived CDR1 and CDR2 are MNHEY and SVGAGI. CDR3 length: 12 amino acids. The CDR3 coding sequence is TGTGCCAGCAGGTTTTCTTACAATGAGCAGTTCTTC. Its protein product is CASRFSYNEQFF.

The CDR3 nucleotides read TGTGCCAGCAGTGACTCATTCGGGGTTAAAAACATTCAGTACTTC. It translates to CASSDSFGVKNIQYF. The V call is TRBV6-4, the J call TRBJ2-4, with D possibly matching TRBD2 (5 bases). Trimming removed 0 bases from V and 4 bases from J, with 10 bases in between. The CDR3 is made up of 15 amino acids. Per germline, CDR1 MRHNA and CDR2 SNTAGT.

The J gene is TRBJ1-6, the V gene TRBV2; TRBD1 aligns across 8 bases. Trimming removed 9 bases from V and 0 bases from J; junction bases left unmatched: 4. The CDR3 contains 15 residues. Looked up from germline, CDR1 is SNHLY and CDR2 is FYNNEI. The CDR3 loop reads CARGQESSYNSPLHF. For the CDR3, the DNA is TGTGCCAGGGGACAGGAGAGCTCCTATAATTCACCCCTCCACTTT.

The chain recombines TRBV27 with TRBJ1-6; D is uncertain. CDR1 MNHEY and CDR2 SMNVEV come from the germline V gene (reference sequence). This CDR3 contains 15 residues. Trimming pared 2 bases from V and 4 bases from J, leaving 9 bases between. Here the CDR3 reads CASSLGRGYNSPLHF. The CDR3, as DNA: TGTGCCAGCAGTTTAGGGCGGGGTTATAATTCACCCCTCCACTTT.

This rearrangement joins TRBV19 to TRBJ1-3; the match to TRBD1 covers 8 bases. Trimming removed 4 bases from V and 1 base from J; junction bases left unmatched: 3. Germline V gene lookup returns CDR1 LNHDA and CDR2 SQIVND (reference sequence). The CDR3 totals 15 residues. The DNA of the CDR3 is TGTGCCAGTAGTAGGACAGGGAGTTCTGGAAACACCATATATTTT. Its translation is CASSRTGSSGNTIYF.